The rows below give T cell receptor beta chains drawn from one sample of a study of blood T cell repertoires in COVID-19. Sequencing used immunoSEQ multiplex PCR; TCRdb keeps in-frame clones, though not all of them. The profile covers roughly 200,000 clones, with 80% to 90% appearing a single time and approximately 10% taken by the ten largest. Sequenced sample: PBMCs or T cells enriched from blood (not recorded which). The receptors were sampled from a man between 18 and 29 years old with acute COVID-19. CDR3s include the opening cysteine and the closing phenylalanine or tryptophan. Fields, in order: CDR3 length, V gene, CDR3 protein.

cdr3_length: 17; v_call: TRBV4-1; cdr3_aa: CASSQDGTGAKGEKLFF
cdr3_length: 18; v_call: TRBV14; cdr3_aa: CASSSHGVLAGGPYEQFF
cdr3_length: 14; v_call: TRBV2; cdr3_aa: CASSGGDSYNEQFF
cdr3_length: 13; v_call: TRBV2; cdr3_aa: CASSVPQGGGYTF
cdr3_length: 14; v_call: TRBV11-2; cdr3_aa: CASSSRIIRRGAFF
cdr3_length: 13; v_call: TRBV28; cdr3_aa: CASSKGVGNTIYF
cdr3_length: 15; v_call: TRBV5-4; cdr3_aa: CASSSPTGGQYGYTF
cdr3_length: 13; v_call: TRBV7-9; cdr3_aa: CASSLWSDTEAFF
cdr3_length: 15; v_call: TRBV9; cdr3_aa: CASSVGDNSYNEQFF
cdr3_length: 15; v_call: TRBV13; cdr3_aa: CASSLYLAGGYEQYF
cdr3_length: 16; v_call: TRBV9; cdr3_aa: CASSVVDSGNTGELFF
cdr3_length: 15; v_call: TRBV6-5; cdr3_aa: CASSKDSGQAYEQYF
cdr3_length: 16; v_call: TRBV11-3; cdr3_aa: CASSSIRLAGTYEQYF
cdr3_length: 15; v_call: TRBV19; cdr3_aa: CASTLAGGDYNEQFF
cdr3_length: 14; v_call: TRBV6-2/TRBV6-3; cdr3_aa: CASSPVAGSGELFF
cdr3_length: 12; v_call: TRBV16; cdr3_aa: CASSPAAYEQYF